This paragraph reports one T cell receptor beta chain. There are a few counts of this clone. It lacks a known antigen. Nothing much larger sits one base from this clone, and base qualities are not available. The library was built by means of the immunoSEQ multiplex PCR assay. For the multiplex PCR, a mixture combining 60 forward primers for TCR Vbeta segments and 13 reverse primers for TCR Jbeta segments was used. A multiplex PCR assay on genomic DNA amplified the CDR3 region of rearranged TCR beta genes. Amplified TCR beta libraries were sequenced as 87-base-pair reads on the Illumina HiSeq System. The authors' analysis ran thus. Across the 600 to 700 repertoires, a later analysis counted 60 million to 90 million unique TCR beta chains, some 11 million of which were shared by at least two donors. Raw reads were error-corrected and collapsed into unique sequences by a nearest-neighbor algorithm in which closely related sequences were merged to remove PCR and sequencing errors. Alignment of CDR3 sequences to IMGT reference sequences was used to assign V, D and J gene segments. For a sequence to be retained, at least a six-nucleotide match to both a V gene segment and a J gene segment was required. A rearrangement was called productive if the CDR3 had no stop codons and remained in frame with V and J, and every other rearrangement was called non-productive. CDR3 was defined by IMGT convention, running from the second conserved V-encoded cysteine to the conserved J-encoded phenylalanine. The earlier analysis of a few hundred of the donors excluded any sequence lacking an unambiguous match to a single V gene segment. In an earlier analysis of 587 of the donors, V segments were called functional above 56.7% productive rearrangements and were called segregating when the between-donor standard deviation exceeded 5%. To diagnose cytomegalovirus status from the catalog of TCR beta chain sequences, a statistical classification framework was built. In a later analysis, TCR nucleotide sequences were compared against IMGT/GENE-DB human TR gene sequences so that V and J genes could be assigned. In a later analysis, CDR3 sequences and most-parsimonious VDJ recombination scenarios were assigned using the TCRdist pipeline. In a later analysis, each TCR beta chain was defined by its CDR3 amino acid sequence together with its V-gene family, and reads lacking a unique V-gene family were excluded. A later analysis removed 600 or so highly shared, low-generation-probability nucleotide sequences to deal with suspected cross-contamination and a sequencing artifact. For each public chain, a later analysis derived a clonal expansion index from normalized ranks of inferred template counts within each repertoire. A later analysis computed generation probabilities with a VDJ recombination model fitted to out-of-frame rearrangements, and checked the results against IGoR. Hypergeometric tests were used in a later analysis to score TCR-TCR, TCR-HLA and TCR-CMV co-occurrence, with a repertoire-size bias correction applied to the TCR pairs. A later analysis estimated false discovery rates by permuting HLA or CMV assignments 20 times. In a later analysis, co-occurring TCRs were grouped with DBSCAN, and TCRdist sequence similarity was added when clustering was performed within HLA-allele-positive subsets. Repertoires with fewer than 30,000 or more than 120,000 public chains, plus five repertoires with anomalous nucleotide sharing, were excluded from co-occurrence clustering. Entries here come from immuneACCESS through TCRdb and include only in-frame sequences with V and J called. Some clones fail to appear in such tables; in the studies checked, an unresolved V gene covers under half of the shortfall, and the cause of the remainder is unknown. Clonal size and the V and J genes are those of that table, whereas D and trimming came from the DNA. This sample is represented by some 98,000 clones; over 8% of them were singletons. The ten largest account for 5% to 5.5% of the sample.

The cohort consisted of approximately 690 healthy bone marrow donors. Cohort members were all nominally healthy when sampled, although unrecorded immune exposures were likely present. The donor was CMV seropositive and was included in the group of 250 to 300 seropositive cohort members. Every donor gave a peripheral blood sample, and the peripheral blood mononuclear cells from that sample were used for TCR beta sequencing. Genomic DNA was extracted from the blood cell samples with the Qiagen DNeasy Blood Extraction Kit. This specimen belongs to a study of cytomegalovirus exposure and HLA in healthy donors (dated by TCRdb to about 2017). With regard to the full study: According to an earlier analysis of several hundred of the donors, about 180 million T cells yielded some 120 million unique TCR beta sequences and 250 to 350 Gb of sequence data. An early release that covered roughly 600 HLA-typed donors contained approximately 300 gigabases of sequencing data and 65 million to 100 million unique TCR sequences. The genetic ancestry cluster associated with self-reported Caucasian donors included around 76% of the approximately 430 genotyped donors. The study aimed to test whether cataloging public T cell receptors could reveal signatures of past pathogen exposure. The study profiled the T cell repertoires of hundreds of subjects by immunosequencing and related them to cytomegalovirus serostatus. A separate validation cohort of approximately 130 different subjects was used in addition to the roughly 670-subject first cohort. To predict cytomegalovirus infection status, the study combined high-throughput TCR immunosequencing, statistical association of individual TCRs with disease status, and machine learning. A later analysis re-analyzed previously published TCR beta repertoires from roughly 630 donors and added high-resolution HLA genotyping to study TCR occurrence patterns. The later analysis used no new phenotypic data to find candidate immune exposures, relying instead on TCR beta sequences and their occurrence across donors. An earlier analysis of some 600 of the donors applied high-throughput TCR beta sequencing to assess whether each TCR beta V gene segment acted as functional or pseudogenic. Donor age, sex, ethnicity and CMV serostatus were collected together with the repertoire data. Genome-wide SNP genotypes for about 65% of the roughly 670 donors were used in a later genetic analysis, which treated that subset as a discovery cohort. All discovery cohort repertoires had been generated using a single sequencing platform. HLA typing included class I and class II loci at four-digit resolution. The number of typed donors differed by locus: about 620-630 for A, B, C, DRB1 and DQB1; approximately 520 for DQA1; some 610 for DPA1; and 400 to 480 for DPB1. About five DR-DQ haplotypes were treated as single units for association and clustering because of strong linkage in the cohort. Among about 400 genotyped donors of the cohort, an average of roughly 230,000 unique TCR beta nucleotide sequences was sequenced per donor, of which about 20% were non-productive. Points the paper makes about the study in general: Because HLA typing was unavailable for some donors at each locus, only the typed subset was used in association tests. Three of the identified cytomegalovirus-associated TCR beta chains were confirmed in vitro to be specific for cytomegalovirus antigens. A group of highly shared sequence variants was considered likely to be a technical artifact of the sequencing pipeline. According to a later analysis, TCR association rates differed among HLA loci, with DRB1 alleles showing the most associated TCRs and HLA-C alleles showing the fewest. At a false discovery rate of 0.05, a later analysis linked approximately 18,000 TCR beta sequences to specific HLA alleles. In this cohort, only TCR beta chains were sequenced, and detectable features were limited by the absence of alpha or paired-chain data. The classifier was reported to diagnose cytomegalovirus status with high specificity and sensitivity in both the original and validation cohorts. In a later genetic analysis, a missense DCLRE1C variant was associated with V-gene and J-gene trimming of TCR beta chains, and the association was replicated in an independent cohort. According to the authors, the approach could potentially be generalized to other disease states and immunological phenotypes. Some IMGT-functional V segments, including TRBV6-2 and TRBV6-3, could not be told apart with the 87-base-pair reads, so those segments were excluded. Because counts were too low, 15 to 20 rarely observed V segments, including chromosome 9 orphons, were excluded from the earlier analysis of 587 of the donors. A later analysis reported that several top co-occurrence clusters appeared linked to parvovirus B19, influenza, CMV and Epstein-Barr virus. While some public TCRs were present in many individuals, most TCR sequences turned up only very rarely across donors. Compared with equally common non-associated chains, HLA-associated TCR beta chains in a later analysis were more clonally expanded and had lower generation probabilities. When HLA alleles, especially DR and DQ, strongly co-occurred, TCR associations were difficult to assign to individual alleles. The only immune exposure information available for the cohort was CMV serostatus. The study gave a list of roughly 150 TCR beta chains associated with cytomegalovirus. A further reported finding was that TCR beta sequences accurately predicted the HLA-A and HLA-B alleles for most subjects in the first cohort. Correlated functional status among segregating V segments might be attributable to linkage disequilibrium, but an unknown experimental factor could not be ruled out. Compared with the approximately 710-donor mean, donors in an Asian-associated ancestry cluster had fewer N-insertions in productive TCRs, according to a later genetic analysis. Broadly in line with IMGT annotations, most TCR beta V segments showed up in productive rearrangements about 87% or about 30% of the time in an earlier analysis of roughly 590 of the donors. Presence/absence analyses assumed roughly uniform sequencing depth across donors, an assumption that may not hold. A later analysis found that most CMV-associated TCR beta chains appeared HLA-restricted, with HLA associations seemingly driven largely by CMV exposure.

The cysteine opens and the phenylalanine closes a CDR3 of 16 amino acids. Just the 48-base CDR3 DNA is kept, in frame starting at base 1. Relative to germline, V is missing 0 bases and J is missing 2 bases, with 5 bases of the junction outside any gene match. The germline V gene yields SGHRS for CDR1 and YFSETQ for CDR2. The sequencing sample was made of PBMCs. This receptor was obtained from a man in his fifties or sixties in good health and CMV-seropositive. The rearrangement joined TRBV5-1 to TRBJ2-3; the junction holds 8 bases that match TRBD1. The CDR3 has the sequence CASSLDPDRATDTQYF. The base sequence is TGCGCCAGCAGCTTGGATCCGGACAGGGCCACAGATACGCAGTATTTT.